This T cell receptor beta chain was captured by sequencing in a study of T cells in Graves' hyperthyroidism and ophthalmopathy. Orbital computed tomography and thyroid ultrasound, together with serum TRAb and thyroxine and clinical symptoms, were used for diagnoses. Germline V lookup: CDR1 DFQATT, CDR2 SNEGSKA (reference sequence). Losses at the gene ends were 6 bases for V and 8 bases for J; bases not matched to a gene: 9. The CDR3 has 13 residues. Amplification targeted TCR beta CDR3 regions from RNA transcripts. Initially, a first-round RT-PCR of the TCR CDR3 employed the HTBI primer set. One entry per CDR3 protein, called by TCRdb with MiXCR from the multiplex PCR reads. The profile shows 530,000 or so distinct CDR3 sequences, approximately 25% of them singletons.

V is TRBV20-1 and J is TRBJ1-2; 10 bases match TRBD1. The clonotype was recovered from a woman in her twenties or thirties with Graves' ophthalmopathy. Sequencing input: blood. The DNA for the CDR3 is TGCAGTGCCACGGGACAGGGGACAGAGGGCTACACCTTC. Amino acid sequence: CSATGQGTEGYTF.